The 13 T cell receptor beta chains below all came from one sample that was sequenced in a study of T cells in Graves' hyperthyroidism and ophthalmopathy. TCR beta CDR3 region amplification was performed from RNA transcripts. HTBI primers were employed in a first-round RT-PCR of the TCR CDR3. TCRdb used MiXCR to reprocess the multiplex PCR reads, holding one entry per CDR3 protein. The table records hundreds of thousands of distinct CDR3 sequences, about 14% of them present only once. Material: blood. These receptor sequences come from a woman aged 45-60 years with Graves' ophthalmopathy.

The sample holds many counts of this clonotype. The rearrangement joins TRBV7-3 to TRBJ2-3; 7 bases align to TRBD2. After removal of 4 bases from V and 1 base from J, the junction contained 11 bases not matched to a gene. Germline-derived CDR1 and CDR2 are SGHTA and FQGTGA. The CDR3 totals 17 residues. The CDR3 region has the DNA TGTGCCAGCAGCTCAGAGGATACTAGCGACGGCACAGATACGCAGTATTTT. It encodes CASSSEDTSDGTDTQYF.

For this clonotype: With a much larger clone just one base away, this may be a read error. The chain is built from TRBV28 and TRBJ1-5, with D tentatively TRBD1 (5 bases). Germline CDR1 reads MDHEN; CDR2 reads SYDVKM. The CDR3 has 17 amino acids. For the CDR3, the DNA is TGTGCCGGCAGTTTAATCAGGGCCGTAGTTAGCAATCAGCCCCAGCATTTT. It codes for CAGSLIRAVVSNQPQHF.

The gene calls are TRBV18 and TRBJ2-1; 7 bases fit TRBD1. J gave up 2 bases and V 3 bases, and 7 bases lay outside the gene matches. In germline, CDR1 is KGHSH, CDR2 LQKENI. The CDR3 runs to 16 residues. DNA for the CDR3: TGTGCCAGCTCACCCCTGACAGGGAGAACCTACAATGAGCAGTTCTTC. It codes for CASSPLTGRTYNEQFF.

This chain links TRBV12-3 or TRBV12-4 with TRBJ2-3; D gene uncertain. There are 14 residues in the CDR3. Trimming shortened V by 6 bases and J by 4 bases, and 14 bases separated the two germline ends. Written as DNA, the CDR3 is TGTGCCAGCAGCCTTAGTCCACCGCCAGATACGCAGTATTTT. Protein: CASSLSPPPDTQYF.

V and J are TRBV6-1 and TRBJ2-2; tentative D call: TRBD2 (7 bases). This CDR3 has 14 amino acids. Germline-derived CDR1 and CDR2 are MNHNS and SASEGT. The V end was cut by 6 bases, the J end by 0 bases, with 8 bases between. The DNA for the CDR3 is TGTGCCAGCAGGCGGGGGCCGAACACCGGGGAGCTGTTTTTT. Its translation is CASRRGPNTGELFF.

This clonotype showed up many times. The CDR3 coding sequence is TGTGCCAGCAGCTTAAATCCAGGGTCACCCCTCCACTTT. Its protein is CASSLNPGSPLHF. The chain employs TRBV7-3 and TRBJ1-6; a weak D match, TRBD1 (5 bases). The CDR3 consists of 13 residues. The V and J ends lost 1 base and 10 bases respectively, with 8 bases between them. Germline-derived CDR1 and CDR2 are SGHTA and FQGTGA. The full variable domain, in which reference TRBV7-3 and TRBJ1-6 provide the parts outside the CDR3, is GAGVSQTPSNKVTEKGKYVELRCDPISGHTALYWYRQSLGQGPEFLIYFQGTGAADDSGLPNDRFFAVRPEGSVSTLKIQRTERGDSAVYLCASSLNPGSPLHFGNGTRLTVT.

A note on this clonotype: At one end the junction does not follow the germline gene, possibly because of a read error. The chain links TRBV20-1 to TRBJ1-5; D perhaps matches TRBD1 (6 bases). The CDR3 is made up of 14 amino acids. CDR1 DFQATT and CDR2 SNEGSKA come from the germline V gene (reference sequence). In nucleotides, the CDR3 is TGCAGTACTAGAGATGAAGCGGGGGCGGGGAGCCAGCATTTT. This translates into CSTRDEAGAGSQHF.

This clonotype was counted only a few times. The rearrangement uses TRBV4-3 and TRBJ1-6; possible D gene TRBD1, 5 bases. In germline, CDR1 is LGHNA, CDR2 YSLEER. Trimming pared 0 bases from V and 3 bases from J, leaving 15 bases between. The CDR3 is 18 amino acids. CDR3 residues: CASSQDYSGSGYNSPLHF. Here the CDR3 DNA reads TGCGCCAGCAGCCAAGACTACTCAGGGAGCGGCTATAATTCACCCCTCCACTTT.

This clonotype was seen many times. The V and J genes are TRBV5-1 and TRBJ1-1; maybe TRBD1 (6 bases). The CDR3 consists of 16 residues. With 1 base removed from V and 5 bases from J, the gap between germline ends came to 18 bases. Germline-derived CDR1 and CDR2 are SGHRS and YFSETQ. The CDR3 DNA reads TGCGCCAGCAGCTTGAGTACAGGGCAAGCGGAAACTGAAGCTTTCTTT. Residues: CASSLSTGQAETEAFF. Using reference TRBV5-1 and TRBJ1-1 for the parts outside the CDR3, the full variable domain is KAGVTQTPRYLIKTRGQQVTLSCSPISGHRSVSWYQQTPGQGLQFLFEYFSETQRNKGNFPGRFSGRQFSNSRSEMNVSTLELGDSALYLCASSLSTGQAETEAFFGQGTRLTVV.

This clonotype was recorded many times. The chain links TRBV20-1 to TRBJ2-7; D gene uncertain. The CDR3 is 15 amino acids. Trimming left V 0 bases short and J 3 bases short, with 15 bases between. Germline CDR1 DFQATT, CDR2 SNEGSKA (reference sequence). The CDR3 protein is CSARDRLSDYYEQYF. In DNA, the CDR3 is TGCAGTGCTAGAGATAGGTTGAGCGATTACTACGAGCAGTACTTC.

This clonotype was counted only a few times. The chain has TRBV19 and TRBJ2-5; 9 bases line up with TRBD1. V trimming: 3 bases; J trimming: 5 bases; junction bases outside the gene matches: 4. This CDR3 has 14 amino acids. CDR1 and CDR2 from the germline V gene are LNHDA and SQIVND (reference sequence). This CDR3 is CASSINRGLETQYF. DNA for the CDR3: TGTGCCAGTAGTATTAACAGGGGGCTGGAGACCCAGTACTTC.

In this sample, this clonotype turned up many times. The DNA for the CDR3 is TGCAGTGCTAGGTTGGAGGGAGTTGAGCAGTTCTTC. Translation gives CSARLEGVEQFF. The chain recombines TRBV20-1 with TRBJ2-1; tentatively, D is TRBD2 (6 bases). Looked up from germline, CDR1 is DFQATT and CDR2 is SNEGSKA (reference sequence). V was shortened by 3 bases and J by 9 bases, with 12 bases between the two germline ends. This CDR3 is 12 amino acids long.

This clonotype was recorded at least ten times. This chain joins TRBV20-1 and TRBJ1-5; the match to TRBD1 covers 9 bases. Germline V gives CDR1 DFQATT, CDR2 SNEGSKA (reference sequence). V gave up 4 bases and J gave up 5 bases; unmatched junction bases: 3. The CDR3 has 13 residues. CDR3 DNA: TGCAGTGCTAAACAGGGGGCCGATCAGCCCCAGCATTTT. Residues: CSAKQGADQPQHF.